This is a list of T cell receptor beta chains from one sample in a study of blood T cell repertoires in COVID-19. Clones were read by immunoSEQ multiplex PCR, and TCRdb kept only the in-frame ones, dropping some. The sample lists 150,000 to 200,000 clones; roughly 80% were seen once. Sequenced sample: PBMCs or T cells enriched from blood (not recorded which). Every receptor here comes from a man aged 55 to 70 who had been exposed to COVID-19. CDR3s include the opening cysteine and the closing phenylalanine or tryptophan. The order of the fields is CDR3 protein, J gene, V gene, D gene. D genes are given only for firm matches.

CASSAPSGRVDNEQFF TRBJ2-1 TRBV27 TRBD2
CASSLSQDYEQYF TRBJ2-7 TRBV11-2 .
CASSLGREGKTQYF TRBJ2-5 TRBV28 TRBD2
CASSLVGGRASDTQYF TRBJ2-3 TRBV7-2 TRBD2
CASSLGQRDTGELFF TRBJ2-2 TRBV5-1 .
CASSPDTSNEKLFF TRBJ1-4 TRBV3-1/TRBV3-2 .
CAISGDRSSYEQYF TRBJ2-7 TRBV10-3 .
CASSSGRAIYEQYF TRBJ2-7 TRBV27 TRBD2
CASSLERGDRGGQPQHF TRBJ1-5 TRBV7-2 TRBD1
CASRTSGGGNEQFF TRBJ2-1 TRBV6-5 TRBD2
CASSPSTGIGEQYF TRBJ2-7 TRBV11-3 .
CASSPRPQGGETQYF TRBJ2-5 TRBV7-8 .